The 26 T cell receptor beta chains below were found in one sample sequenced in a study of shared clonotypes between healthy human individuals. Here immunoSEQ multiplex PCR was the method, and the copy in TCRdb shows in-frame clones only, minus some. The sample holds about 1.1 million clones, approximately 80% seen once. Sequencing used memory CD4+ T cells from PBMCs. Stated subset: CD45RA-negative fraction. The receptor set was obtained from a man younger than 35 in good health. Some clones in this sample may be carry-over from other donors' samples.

CDR3 residues: CASSPTDRKYQPQHF. CDR3 DNA sequence: TGCGCCAGCAGCCCAACGGACAGGAAGTATCAGCCCCAGCATTTT. The chain couples TRBV4-1 to TRBJ1-5; 7 nucleotides line up with TRBD1. The CDR3 covers 15 residues. The V segment lost 4 bases and the J segment 5 bases; nucleotides outside the gene matches: 8. Germline V gives CDR1 MGHRA, CDR2 YSYEKL.

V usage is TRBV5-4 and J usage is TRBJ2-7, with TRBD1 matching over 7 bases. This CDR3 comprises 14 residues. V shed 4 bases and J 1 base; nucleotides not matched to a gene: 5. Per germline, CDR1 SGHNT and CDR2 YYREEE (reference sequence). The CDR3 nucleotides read TGTGCCAGCAGCACCCGGGACAGTTCCTACGAGCAGTACTTC. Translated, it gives CASSTRDSSYEQYF.

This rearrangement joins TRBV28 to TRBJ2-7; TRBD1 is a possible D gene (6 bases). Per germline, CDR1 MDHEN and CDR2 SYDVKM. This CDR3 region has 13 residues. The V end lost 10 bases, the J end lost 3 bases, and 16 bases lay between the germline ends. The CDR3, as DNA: TGTGCCACCGCCGGGGACATAGTCTACGAGCAGTACTTC. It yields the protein CATAGDIVYEQYF.

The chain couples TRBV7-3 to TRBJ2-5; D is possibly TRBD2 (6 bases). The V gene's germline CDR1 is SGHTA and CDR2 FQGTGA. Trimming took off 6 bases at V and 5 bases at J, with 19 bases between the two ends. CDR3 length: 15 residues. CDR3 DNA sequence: TGTGCCAGCAGTCGAACCGGGACTTTAGGGGAGACCCAGTACTTC. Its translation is CASSRTGTLGETQYF.

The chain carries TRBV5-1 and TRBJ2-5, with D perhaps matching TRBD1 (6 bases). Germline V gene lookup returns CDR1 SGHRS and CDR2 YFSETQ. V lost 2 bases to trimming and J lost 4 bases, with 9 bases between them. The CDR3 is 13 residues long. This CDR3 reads CASSLQGPETQYF. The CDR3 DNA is TGCGCCAGCAGCTTACAGGGACCAGAGACCCAGTACTTC.

CDR3 region: CASSLLQGHTGELFF. In DNA form, the CDR3 reads TGTGCCAGCAGCTTATTACAGGGACACACCGGGGAGCTGTTTTTT. The V gene is TRBV7-9, the J gene TRBJ2-2; tentative D call: TRBD1 (6 bases). Deletions cut 2 bases from V and 3 bases from J, with 10 bases between. Germline V gives CDR1 SEHNR, CDR2 FQNEAQ (reference sequence). CDR3 length: 15 amino acids. The full variable domain, completed using reference TRBV7-9 and TRBJ2-2, is DTGVSQNPRHKITKRGQNVTFRCDPISEHNRLYWYRQTLGQGPEFLTYFQNEAQLEKSRLLSDRFSAERPKGSFSTLEIQRTEQGDSAMYLCASSLLQGHTGELFFGEGSRLTVL.

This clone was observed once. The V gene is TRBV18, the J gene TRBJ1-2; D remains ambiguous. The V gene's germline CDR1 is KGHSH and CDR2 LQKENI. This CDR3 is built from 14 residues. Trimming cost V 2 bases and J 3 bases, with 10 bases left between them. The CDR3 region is CASSPGLKDYGYTF. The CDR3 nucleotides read TGTGCCAGCTCACCAGGGCTGAAGGACTATGGCTACACCTTC. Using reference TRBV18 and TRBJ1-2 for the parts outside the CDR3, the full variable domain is NAGVMQNPRHLVRRRGQEARLRCSPMKGHSHVYWYRQLPEEGLKFMVYLQKENIIDESGMPKERFSAEFPKEGPSILRIQQVVRGDSAAYFCASSPGLKDYGYTFGSGTRLTVV.

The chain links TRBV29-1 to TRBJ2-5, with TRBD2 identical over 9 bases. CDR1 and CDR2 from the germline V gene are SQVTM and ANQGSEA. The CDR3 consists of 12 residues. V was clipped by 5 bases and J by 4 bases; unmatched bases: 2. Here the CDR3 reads CSVSSGAETQYF. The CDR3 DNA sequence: TGCAGCGTTTCTAGCGGGGCAGAGACCCAGTACTTC.

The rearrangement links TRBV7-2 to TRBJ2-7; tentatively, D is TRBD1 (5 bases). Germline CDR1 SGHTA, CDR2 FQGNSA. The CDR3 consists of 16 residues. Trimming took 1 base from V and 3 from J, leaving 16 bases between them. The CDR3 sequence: CASSLGGVGYLYEQYF. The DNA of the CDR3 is TGTGCCAGCAGCTTAGGGGGCGTAGGGTACCTCTACGAGCAGTACTTC.

The CDR3 sequence is CASSLHLLGQFF. The DNA for the CDR3 is TGTGCCAGCAGCTTACATCTCCTGGGACAGTTCTTC. This chain links TRBV7-9 with TRBJ2-1, with D unresolved. CDR1 and CDR2 from the germline V gene are SEHNR and FQNEAQ (reference sequence). V was pared by 2 bases and J by 13 bases, with 12 bases between. CDR3 length: 12 residues.

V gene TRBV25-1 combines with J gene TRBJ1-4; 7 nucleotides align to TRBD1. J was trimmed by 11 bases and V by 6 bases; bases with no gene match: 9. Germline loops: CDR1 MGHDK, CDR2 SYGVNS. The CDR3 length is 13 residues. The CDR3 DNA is TGTGCCAGCAGGACAGGGTCGGGGAGGAAACTGTTTTTT. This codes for CASRTGSGRKLFF.

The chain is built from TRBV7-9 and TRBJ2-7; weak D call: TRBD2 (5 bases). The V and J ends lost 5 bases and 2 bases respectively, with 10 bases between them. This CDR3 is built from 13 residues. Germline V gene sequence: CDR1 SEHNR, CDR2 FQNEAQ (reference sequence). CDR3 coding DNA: TGTGCCAGCAGCCGGGCGGGCCCCTACGAGCAGTACTTC. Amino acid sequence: CASSRAGPYEQYF.

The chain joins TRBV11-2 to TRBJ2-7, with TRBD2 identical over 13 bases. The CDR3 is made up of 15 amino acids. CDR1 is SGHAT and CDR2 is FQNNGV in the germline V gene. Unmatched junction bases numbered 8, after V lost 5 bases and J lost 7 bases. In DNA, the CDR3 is TGTGCCAGCAGCGTCGGGACTAGCGGGGCCCTAGAGCAGTACTTC. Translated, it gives CASSVGTSGALEQYF.

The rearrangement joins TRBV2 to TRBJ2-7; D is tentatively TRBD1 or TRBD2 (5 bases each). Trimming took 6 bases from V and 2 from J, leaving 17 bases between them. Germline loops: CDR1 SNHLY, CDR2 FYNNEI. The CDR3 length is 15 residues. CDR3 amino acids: CASSGAEVTAYEQYF. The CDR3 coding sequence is TGTGCCAGCAGCGGGGCTGAGGTAACCGCCTACGAGCAGTACTTC.

This CDR3 is CASSYSRYPYEQYF. CDR3 DNA: TGTGCCAGCAGTTACTCGCGATACCCCTACGAGCAGTACTTC. The V gene is TRBV6-6, the J gene TRBJ2-7, with D uncertain. This CDR3 is built from 14 residues. The V end was cut by 0 bases, the J end by 2 bases, with 8 bases between. CDR1 and CDR2 (germline): MNHNY, SVGAGI (reference sequence).

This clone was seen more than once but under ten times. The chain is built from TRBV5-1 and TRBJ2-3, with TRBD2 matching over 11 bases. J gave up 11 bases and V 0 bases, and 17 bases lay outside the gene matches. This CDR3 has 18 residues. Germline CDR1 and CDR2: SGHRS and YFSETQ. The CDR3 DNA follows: TGCGCCAGCAGCTTGGAGGCCTCTAGCGGGAGGACGAGGGGCTTGCAGTATTTT. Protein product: CASSLEASSGRTRGLQYF.

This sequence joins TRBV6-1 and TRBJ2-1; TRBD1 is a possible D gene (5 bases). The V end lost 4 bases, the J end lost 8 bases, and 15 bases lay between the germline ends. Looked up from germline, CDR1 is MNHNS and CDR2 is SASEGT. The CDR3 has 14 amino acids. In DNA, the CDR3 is TGTGCCAGCAGTGGCAGGGATCTCTTGGATGAGCAGTTCTTC. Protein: CASSGRDLLDEQFF.

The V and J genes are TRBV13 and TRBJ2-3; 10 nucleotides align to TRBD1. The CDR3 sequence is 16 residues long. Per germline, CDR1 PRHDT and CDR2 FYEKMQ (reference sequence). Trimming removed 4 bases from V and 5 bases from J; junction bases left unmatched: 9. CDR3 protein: CASSSSGTGAVDTQYF. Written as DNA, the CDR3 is TGTGCCAGCAGCTCCTCCGGGACAGGGGCGGTAGATACGCAGTATTTT. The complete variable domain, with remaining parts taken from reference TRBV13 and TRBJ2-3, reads AAGVIQSPRHLIKEKRETATLKCYPIPRHDTVYWYQQGPGQDPQFLISFYEKMQSDKGSIPDRFSAQQFSDYHSELNMSSLELGDSALYFCASSSSGTGAVDTQYFGPGTRLTVL.

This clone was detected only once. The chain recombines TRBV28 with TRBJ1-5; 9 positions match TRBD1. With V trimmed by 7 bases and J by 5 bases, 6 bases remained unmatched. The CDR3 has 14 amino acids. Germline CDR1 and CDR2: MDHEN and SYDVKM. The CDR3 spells CASIRTGDHQPQHF. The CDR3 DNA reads TGTGCCAGCATCAGGACAGGGGACCATCAGCCCCAGCATTTT.

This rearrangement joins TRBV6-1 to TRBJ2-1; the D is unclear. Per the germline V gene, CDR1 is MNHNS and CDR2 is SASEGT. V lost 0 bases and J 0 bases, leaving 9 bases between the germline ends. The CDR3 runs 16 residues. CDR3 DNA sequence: TGTGCCAGCAGTGAAGCCTTTTCGAGCTCCTACAATGAGCAGTTCTTC. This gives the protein CASSEAFSSSYNEQFF.

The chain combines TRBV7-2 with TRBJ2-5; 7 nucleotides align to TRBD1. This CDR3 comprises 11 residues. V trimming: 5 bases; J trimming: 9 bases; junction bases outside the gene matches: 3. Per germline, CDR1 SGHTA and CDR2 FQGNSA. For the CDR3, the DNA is TGTGCCAGCAGCCACGGGACAGCCCAGTACTTC. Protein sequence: CASSHGTAQYF.

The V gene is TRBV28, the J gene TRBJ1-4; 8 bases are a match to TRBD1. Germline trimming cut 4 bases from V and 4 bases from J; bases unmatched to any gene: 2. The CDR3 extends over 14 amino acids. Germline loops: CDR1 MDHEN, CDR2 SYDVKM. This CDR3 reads CASSSGQVNEKLFF. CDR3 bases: TGTGCCAGCAGTTCGGGACAGGTTAATGAAAAACTGTTTTTT. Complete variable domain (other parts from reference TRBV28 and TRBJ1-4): DVKVTQSSRYLVKRTGEKVFLECVQDMDHENMFWYRQDPGLGLRLIYFSYDVKMKEKGDIPEGYSVSREKKERFSLILESASTNQTSMYLCASSSGQVNEKLFFGSGTQLSVL.

The CDR3 nucleotides are TGTGCCAGCAGCCTGGGACAGGGGGCCCAGCATTTT. Translated: CASSLGQGAQHF. The chain has TRBV2 and TRBJ1-5, with 11 bases lining up with TRBD1. CDR3 length equals 12 residues. Germline lookup yields CDR1 SNHLY and CDR2 FYNNEI. The V gene end was trimmed by 6 bases and the J gene end by 11 bases; junction bases not matched to a gene: 3.

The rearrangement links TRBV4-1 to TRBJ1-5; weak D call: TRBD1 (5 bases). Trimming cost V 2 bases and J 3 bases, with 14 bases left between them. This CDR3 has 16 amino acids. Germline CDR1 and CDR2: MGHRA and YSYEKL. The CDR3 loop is CASSQSTWGLNQPQHF. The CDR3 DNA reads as TGCGCCAGCAGCCAATCTACTTGGGGCCTCAATCAGCCCCAGCATTTT.

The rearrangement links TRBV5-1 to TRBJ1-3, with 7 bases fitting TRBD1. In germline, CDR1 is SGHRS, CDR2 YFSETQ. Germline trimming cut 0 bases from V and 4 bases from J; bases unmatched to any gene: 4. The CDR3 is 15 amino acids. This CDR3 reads CASSLEGGPGNTIYF. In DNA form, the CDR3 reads TGCGCCAGCAGCTTGGAAGGGGGCCCAGGAAACACCATATATTTT.

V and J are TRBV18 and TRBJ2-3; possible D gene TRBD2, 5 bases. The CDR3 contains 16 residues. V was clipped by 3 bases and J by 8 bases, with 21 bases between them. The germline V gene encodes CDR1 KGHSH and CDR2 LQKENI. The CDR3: CASSPNEGGVRGTQYF. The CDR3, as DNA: TGTGCCAGCTCACCCAACGAAGGCGGAGTCCGGGGTACGCAGTATTTT.